Following are 11 T cell receptor beta chains from one sample sequenced in a study of shared clonotypes between healthy human individuals. Only in-frame clones appear in the TCRdb table, and some are missing; sequencing was by immunoSEQ multiplex PCR. This sample has more than 2,000,000 clones, with roughly nine tenths found just once. Sequencing was done on a sample of naive CD4+ T cells sorted from blood. The subset was: CD45RA+ positively selected. The receptors originated from a man aged 18 to 29 in good health.

The chain links TRBV5-4 to TRBJ1-1; D remains ambiguous. The CDR3 contains 14 residues. Germline CDR1 is SGHNT and CDR2 is YYREEE (reference sequence). V shed 0 bases and J shed 2 bases, with 8 bases lying between them. The CDR3 DNA is TGTGCCAGCAGCTTGGTGGAAGTTAACACTGAAGCTTTCTTT. Protein product: CASSLVEVNTEAFF.

This clone was seen only a few times. J is TRBJ2-3 and V is TRBV2; 9 bases are shared with TRBD2. V was clipped by 1 base and J by 4 bases; unmatched bases: 0. From germline, CDR1 is SNHLY and CDR2 FYNNEI. This CDR3 has 14 amino acids. CDR3 sequence: CASSEGGGADTQYF. CDR3 DNA sequence: TGTGCCAGCAGTGAAGGCGGGGGGGCAGATACGCAGTATTTT.

The chain links TRBV5-1 to TRBJ1-2; TRBD1 matches at 7 bases. The CDR3 is made up of 13 amino acids. Trimming took 4 bases from V and 7 from J; bases not matched to a gene: 7. Germline V gene data show CDR1 as SGHRS and CDR2 as YFSETQ. CDR3 region: CASSPTGYGGYTF. CDR3 coding DNA: TGCGCCAGCAGCCCGACAGGGTACGGTGGCTACACCTTC. Full variable domain (outside the CDR3, taken from reference TRBV5-1 and TRBJ1-2): KAGVTQTPRYLIKTRGQQVTLSCSPISGHRSVSWYQQTPGQGLQFLFEYFSETQRNKGNFPGRFSGRQFSNSRSEMNVSTLELGDSALYLCASSPTGYGGYTFGSGTRLTVV.

This rearrangement joins TRBV30 to TRBJ2-3; D is perhaps TRBD1 (5 bases). The V end was cut by 6 bases, the J end by 2 bases, with 12 bases between. Germline CDR1 GTSNPN, CDR2 SVGIG (reference sequence). CDR3 size: 13 residues. As DNA, the CDR3 is TGTGCCTGCAATGACAGACCCACAGATACGCAGTATTTT. This translates into CACNDRPTDTQYF.

The chain joins TRBV18 to TRBJ2-5, with 8 bases fitting TRBD2. The CDR3 spans 14 residues. The germline V gene has CDR1 KGHSH and CDR2 LQKENI. V shed 2 bases, J shed 3 bases, and the junction held 2 bases outside the gene matches. CDR3 sequence: CASSPGGRKETQYF. CDR3 sequence (DNA): TGTGCCAGCTCACCAGGCGGGAGGAAAGAGACCCAGTACTTC.

The rearrangement links TRBV7-3 to TRBJ2-3; TRBD1 is a possible D gene (6 bases). The V gene's germline CDR1 is SGHTA and CDR2 FQGTGA. With 3 bases removed from V and 6 bases from J, the gap between germline ends came to 7 bases. The CDR3 covers 12 residues. In DNA, the CDR3 is TGTGCCAGCAGCTTTACAGGGGATACGCAGTATTTT. Translated, it gives CASSFTGDTQYF.

The V gene is TRBV5-4, the J gene TRBJ2-2, with no clear D. This CDR3 region has 15 residues. The V gene lost 2 bases and the J gene lost 2 bases, with 10 bases spanning the gap. CDR1 is SGHNT and CDR2 is YYREEE in the germline V gene (reference sequence). The CDR3 loop reads CASSLQRGNTGELFF. CDR3 DNA: TGTGCCAGCAGCTTACAGCGAGGTAACACCGGGGAGCTGTTTTTT.

CDR3 loop: CASLGGDSLHF. Written as DNA, the CDR3 is TGTGCCAGCCTAGGAGGGGACTCCCTCCACTTT. This sequence joins TRBV28 and TRBJ1-6, with TRBD1 as a possible D gene (5 bases). Germline V gene lookup returns CDR1 MDHEN and CDR2 SYDVKM. There are 11 residues in the CDR3. V lost 8 bases and J 14 bases, leaving 13 bases between the germline ends.

Of note for this clone: This CDR3 is also generated by other DNA sequences in the sample. This sequence joins TRBV5-4 and TRBJ2-1; 12 bases are shared with TRBD1. V was clipped by 4 bases and J by 6 bases; unmatched bases: 5. Germline CDR1 and CDR2: SGHNT and YYREEE (reference sequence). The CDR3 has 15 residues. The CDR3 DNA reads TGTGCCAGCAGCCCGGGACAGGGGGCGGTCAATGAGCAGTTCTTC. This translates into CASSPGQGAVNEQFF.

The chain has TRBV28 and TRBJ2-7; 8 nucleotides agree with TRBD1. The CDR3 extends over 13 amino acids. With 8 bases clipped from V and 1 base from J, the junction kept 4 bases outside the gene matches. CDR1 is MDHEN and CDR2 is SYDVKM in the germline V gene. This CDR3 reads CASHRGDSYEQYF. The CDR3 DNA reads as TGTGCCAGCCACAGGGGGGATTCCTACGAGCAGTACTTC.

The chain couples TRBV19 to TRBJ2-2, with 14 bases fitting TRBD2. Trimming at V came to 6 bases and at J to 7 bases, leaving 7 bases not matched to a gene. Germline CDR1 reads LNHDA; CDR2 reads SQIVND (reference sequence). The CDR3 runs 16 residues. The chain's CDR3 is CASSTGLAGDVGELFF. The CDR3 bases are TGTGCCAGTAGCACGGGACTAGCGGGAGATGTCGGGGAGCTGTTTTTT.